This T cell receptor beta chain was documented in a study of cytomegalovirus exposure and HLA in healthy donors. There are 19 residues in the CDR3. Germline trimming cut 5 bases from V and 0 bases from J; bases unmatched to any gene: 13. Germline lookup yields CDR1 SEHNR and CDR2 FQNEAQ (reference sequence). The PCR contained 60 Vbeta and 13 Jbeta primers. TCRdb's copy holds only in-frame clones and misses some; the assay was immunoSEQ multiplex PCR. The table includes 95,000 to 150,000 clones, 70% to 85% detected once. Sequenced sample: PBMCs. This receptor was identified in a man aged 35-49 years in good health and CMV-seropositive. V gene TRBV7-9 combines with J gene TRBJ2-1; TRBD1 matches at 10 bases. The CDR3 coding sequence is TGTGCCAGCAGCGCTCAGGACAGGGGGTTTGGGAGCTCCTACAATGAGCAGTTCTTC. This encodes CASSAQDRGFGSSYNEQFF.